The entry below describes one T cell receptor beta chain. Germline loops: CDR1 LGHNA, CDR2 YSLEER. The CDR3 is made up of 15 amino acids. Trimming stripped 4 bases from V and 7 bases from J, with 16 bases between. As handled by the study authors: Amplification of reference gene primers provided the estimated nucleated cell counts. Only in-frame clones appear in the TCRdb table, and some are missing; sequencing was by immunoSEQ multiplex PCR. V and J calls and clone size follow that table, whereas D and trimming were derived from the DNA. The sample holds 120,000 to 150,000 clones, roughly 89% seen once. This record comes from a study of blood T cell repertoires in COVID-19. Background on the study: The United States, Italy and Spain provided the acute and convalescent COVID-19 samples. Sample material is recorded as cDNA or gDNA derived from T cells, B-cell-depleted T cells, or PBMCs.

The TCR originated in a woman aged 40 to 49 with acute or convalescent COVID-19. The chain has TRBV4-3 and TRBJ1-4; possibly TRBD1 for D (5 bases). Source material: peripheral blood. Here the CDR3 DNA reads TGCGCCAGCAGCCGAAGGGGCAGGGAAGGTGAAAAACTGTTTTTT. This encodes CASSRRGREGEKLFF.